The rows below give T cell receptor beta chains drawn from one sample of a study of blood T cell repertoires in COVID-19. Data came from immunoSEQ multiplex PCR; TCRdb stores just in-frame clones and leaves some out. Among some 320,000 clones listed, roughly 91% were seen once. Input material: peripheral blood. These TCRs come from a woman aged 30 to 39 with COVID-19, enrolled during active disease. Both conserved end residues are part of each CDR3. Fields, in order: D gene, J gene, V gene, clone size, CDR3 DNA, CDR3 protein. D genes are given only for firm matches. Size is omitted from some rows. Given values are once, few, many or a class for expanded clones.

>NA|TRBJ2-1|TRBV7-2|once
TGTGCCAGCAGCTCACAAGCGCGCGGCTCCTACAATGAGCAGTTCTTC
CASSSQARGSYNEQFF
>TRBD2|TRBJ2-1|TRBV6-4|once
TGTGCCAGCAGTGACTCGGTGGTAGCGGGGGGGCATAGCAATGAGCAGTTCTTC
CASSDSVVAGGHSNEQFF
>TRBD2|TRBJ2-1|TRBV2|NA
TGTGCCAGCAGTGCAGGACTAGCGGGGGGGACCCCCACCTACAATGAGCAGTTCTTC
CASSAGLAGGTPTYNEQFF
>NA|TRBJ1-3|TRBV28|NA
TGTGCCAGCAGTTTATCCAGCTCTGGAAACACCATATATTTT
CASSLSSSGNTIYF
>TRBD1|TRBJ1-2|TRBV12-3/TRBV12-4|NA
TGTGCCAGCACCCCGGGACAGGACTATGGCTACACCTTC
CASTPGQDYGYTF
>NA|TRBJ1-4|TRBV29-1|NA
TGCAGCGTCCAAGGGGGTTATGAAAAACTGTTTTTT
CSVQGGYEKLFF
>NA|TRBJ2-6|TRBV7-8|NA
TGTGCCAGCAGCTTAGACTTAATTGGGGCCAACGTCCTGACTTTC
CASSLDLIGANVLTF
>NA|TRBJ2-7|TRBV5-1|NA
TGCGCCAGCAGCTTCCCCGGGTTTGAGCAGTACTTC
CASSFPGFEQYF
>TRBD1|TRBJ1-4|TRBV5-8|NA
TGTGCCAGCAGCTGGACAGGGGTATGGGAAAAACTGTTTTTT
CASSWTGVWEKLFF
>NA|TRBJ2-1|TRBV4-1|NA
TGCGCCAGCAGCCAAAATCGGGGAATGCTCTACAATGAGCAGTTCTTC
CASSQNRGMLYNEQFF
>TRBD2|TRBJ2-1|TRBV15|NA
TGTGCCACCAGATCCCTTGAGGGCGGGGGGCCCAGCGAGCAGTTCTTC
CATRSLEGGGPSEQFF
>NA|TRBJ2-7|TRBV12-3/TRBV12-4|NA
TGTGCCAGCAGAAAAGACAGCTACGAGCAGTACTTC
CASRKDSYEQYF
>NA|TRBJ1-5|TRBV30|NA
TGTGCCTGGAAGGAAAGGGGGTTGCAGCAGCCCCAGCATTTT
CAWKERGLQQPQHF
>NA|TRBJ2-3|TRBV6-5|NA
TGTGCCAGCAGTTACTCATCCCTCGGCACAGATACGCAGTATTTT
CASSYSSLGTDTQYF
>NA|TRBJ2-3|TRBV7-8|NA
TGTGCCAGCAGCTTAGGGTGGGCCAGGGCGAGTACGCAGTATTTT
CASSLGWARASTQYF
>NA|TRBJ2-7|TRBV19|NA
TGTGCCAGTAGTATAGGTCGGGGGAACTACGAGCAGTACTTC
CASSIGRGNYEQYF
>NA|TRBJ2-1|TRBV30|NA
TGTGCCTGGAGCGGGTCCATCTCCTACAATGAGCAGTTCTTC
CAWSGSISYNEQFF
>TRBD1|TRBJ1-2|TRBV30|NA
TGTGCCTCCCGGGGACAGGGCTACTTACGGAACTATGGCTACACCTTC
CASRGQGYLRNYGYTF
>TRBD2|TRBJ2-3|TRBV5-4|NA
TGTGCCAGCAGCTCACCTATAGCGGGGGACCGCACAGATACGCAGTATTTT
CASSSPIAGDRTDTQYF
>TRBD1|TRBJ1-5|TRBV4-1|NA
TGCGCCAGCAGCCCCGGGACAGGCCCCGAACCCCAGCATTTT
CASSPGTGPEPQHF
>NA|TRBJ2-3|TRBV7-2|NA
TGTGCCAGCAGCTTAAGCGGGTTATCAGATACGCAGTATTTT
CASSLSGLSDTQYF
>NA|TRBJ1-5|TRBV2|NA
TGTGCCAGCAGTGTTTTTTCGGGGGATCAGCCCCAGCATTTT
CASSVFSGDQPQHF
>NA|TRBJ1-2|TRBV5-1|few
TGCGCCAGCAGCCTCGTGGTGGGAGCTAACTATGGCTACACCTTC
CASSLVVGANYGYTF
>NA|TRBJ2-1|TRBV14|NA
TGTGCCAGCAGCCCCATAGGGGGTATGCAGTTCTTC
CASSPIGGMQFF
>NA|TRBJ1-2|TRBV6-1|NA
TGTGCCAGCAGTGACCGGGACACCAAACGCTATGGCTACACCTTC
CASSDRDTKRYGYTF
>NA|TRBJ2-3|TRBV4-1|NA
TGCGCCAGCAGCCAGGCCGCTCCGGGGGAAGAGGGAGATACGCAGTATTTT
CASSQAAPGEEGDTQYF
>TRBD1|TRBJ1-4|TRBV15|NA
TGTGCCACCAGCAACCCTGGACAGGGGATGGCTAATGAAAAACTGTTTTTT
CATSNPGQGMANEKLFF
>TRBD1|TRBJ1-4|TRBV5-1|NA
TGCGCCAGCAGCTTGGGTGACAGGGTACGAGGAGGAGAAAAACTGTTTTTT
CASSLGDRVRGGEKLFF
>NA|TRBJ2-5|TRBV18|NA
TGTGCCAGCTCACCCTCGGGGCCGGGGGTAGAGACCCAGTACTTC
CASSPSGPGVETQYF
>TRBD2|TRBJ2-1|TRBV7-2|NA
TGTGCCAGCAGCTTGAGTGCTAGCGGGGGGGGCCAACAGCAGTTCTTC
CASSLSASGGGQQQFF
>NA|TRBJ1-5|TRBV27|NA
TGTGCCAGCAGTTTAAAGGGGCTGAATGGTCAGCCCCAGCATTTT
CASSLKGLNGQPQHF
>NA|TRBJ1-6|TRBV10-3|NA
TGTGCCATCAGTTCTACAGATAATTCACCCCTCCACTTT
CAISSTDNSPLHF
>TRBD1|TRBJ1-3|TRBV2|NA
TGTGCCAGCACCGACAGGGCATTAAACACCATATATTTT
CASTDRALNTIYF
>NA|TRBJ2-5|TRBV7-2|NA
TGTGCCAGCAGCTTACAGTACCAAGAGACCCAGTACTTC
CASSLQYQETQYF
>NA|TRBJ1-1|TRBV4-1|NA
TGCGCCAGCAGCCTATCGGGGGGGGAAATTAGGTTT
CASSLSGGEIRF
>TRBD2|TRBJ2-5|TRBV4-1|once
TGCGCCAGCAGCCAAGATCCCCGTGAGCGGGGCCAAGAGACCCAGTACTTC
CASSQDPRERGQETQYF
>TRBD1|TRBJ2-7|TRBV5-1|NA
TGCGCCAGCAGCTCGGACAGGGGGAGATACGAGCAGTACTTC
CASSSDRGRYEQYF
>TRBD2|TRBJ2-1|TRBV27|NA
TGTGCCAGCAGTATTAGCGGGGGCCCGTACAATGAGCAGTTCTTC
CASSISGGPYNEQFF
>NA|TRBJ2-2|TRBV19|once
TGTGCCAGTCACCCGGTAGGCGGGAACACCGGGGAGCTGTTTTTT
CASHPVGGNTGELFF
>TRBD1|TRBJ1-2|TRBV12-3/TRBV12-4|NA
TGTGCCAGCACCCGGGGACAGAGCTATGGCTACACCTTC
CASTRGQSYGYTF
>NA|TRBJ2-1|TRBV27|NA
TGTGCCAGCAGTCCCCCCGGTTCCTACAATGAGCAGTTCTTC
CASSPPGSYNEQFF
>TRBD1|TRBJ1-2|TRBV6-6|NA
TGTGCCAGCAGTTACGGGCAGGGGGATCGGTATGGCTACACCTTC
CASSYGQGDRYGYTF
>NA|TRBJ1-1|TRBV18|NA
TGTGCCAGCTCCCCCCTAGACACTGAAGCTTTCTTT
CASSPLDTEAFF
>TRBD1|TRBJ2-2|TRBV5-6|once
TGTGCCAGCAGCATTAGGACAGGGTGGTCCGGGGAGCTGTTTTTT
CASSIRTGWSGELFF
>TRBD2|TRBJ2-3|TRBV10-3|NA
TGTGCCATCGGCGGCGGGGGGGTGGCAGATACGCAGTATTTT
CAIGGGGVADTQYF